The following is a T cell receptor beta chain sequence with its context. Sequencing was performed with immunoSEQ multiplex PCR; in TCRdb, only in-frame clones are kept and a portion is missing. The sample records 200,000 to 250,000 clones, under 90% being singletons. From germline, CDR1 is GTSNPN and CDR2 SVGIG (reference sequence). V lost 3 bases, J lost 4 bases, and 15 bases lay in between. The CDR3 is 15 amino acids. The sample originates from a study of blood T cell repertoires in COVID-19. The sequenced material came from peripheral blood. This receptor was identified in an elderly woman with active or convalescent COVID-19. The chain uses TRBV30 and TRBJ1-4; D gene ambiguous. CDR3 DNA sequence: TGTGCCTGGAGGCCTGGGTCAGCGCGTAATGAAAAACTGTTTTTT. Translation: CAWRPGSARNEKLFF.